This T cell receptor beta chain was sequenced in a study of blood T cells in healthy people across ages. Overall study context: Template switching captured about one barcoded beta molecule per two T cells. General study results and limits: Long-lived donors carried more naive CD4+ cells and greater diversity than aged donors.

The CDR3 length is 17 residues. Germline V gives CDR1 SEHNR, CDR2 FQNEAQ (reference sequence). Details on this clonotype: The antigen remains undetermined. One junction end disagrees with the germline gene, perhaps due to a read error.

Those donating, healthy Caucasian individuals from Russia, were aged roughly 6 to 95. Drawn from each donor were approximately 10 milliliters of peripheral blood. A second PCR, run for about 6 to 11 cycles, used a sample-barcoded 5' primer plus a J-beta primer mix. One entry per CDR3 protein, called by TCRdb with MiXCR from the 5' RACE reads. The table shows 1.8 million or so distinct CDR3 sequences, with 35% to 50% occurring only once. Sequencing was performed on blood. The source of this sequence is a human donor in good health. The rearrangement joins TRBV7-9 to TRBJ2-1; 15 bases match TRBD2. The chain's CDR3 is CASSPGTSGGTNNEHFF. CDR3 DNA: TGTGCCAGCAGCCCGGGGACTAGCGGGGGGACCAACAATGAGCACTTCTTC.